This record covers a single T cell receptor beta chain. There is no known antigen for this receptor. Base qualities are not recorded, but no much larger clone differs from it by a single base. The germline V gene provides CDR1 MDHEN and CDR2 SYDVKM. Inclusive of the bounding cysteine and phenylalanine, the CDR3 is 14 residues long. Only the CDR3 DNA stays, 42 bases, in frame from base 1. This entry is derived from a study of regulatory T cells in long-lasting Graves disease (dated by TCRdb to about 2021). Looking at the study overall: Persistent Graves' disease meant more than 5 years of antithyroid drug treatment with TSH receptor autoantibodies that stayed positive. Persistent Graves' disease patients in the clinical cohort had taken antithyroid drugs for approximately 10 years on average. A total of 33 samples were covered by TCR sequencing, comprising approximately 13 persistent and 20 or so newly diagnosed Graves' disease patients. Peripheral blood TCR sequencing and RNA sequencing compared persistent Graves' disease patients with newly diagnosed Graves' disease patients. The study took place in China and was registered as a clinical trial.

Library preparation used multiplex PCR. Data came from an Illumina HiSeq 4000. To build TCR beta libraries, CDR3 regions were amplified by Arm-PCR using iRepertoire HTBI primers. Gel purification was performed on PCR products prior to sequencing. In the authors' own workflow: Across samples, around 62 TRBV and 12 to 15 TRBJ segments were identified and used for gene usage analysis of CDR3 amino acid clonotypes. COPE and FqMerger were used to merge filtered high-quality paired reads into contigs. Contigs were aligned with BLAST to IMGT TRBV, TRBD and TRBJ reference genes, and CDR3 was defined per IMGT. Any clonotype with a frequency above 0.1% was classified as a highly expanded clone. Shannon entropy was used to measure repertoire diversity, and the Gini coefficient was used to measure V-J evenness. Public clonotypes were defined as clonotypes shared by more than one individual. TCRdb reworked the public reads: Q25 trimming with fastp, MiXCR clone assembly, productive beta chains retained. Every CDR3 protein is listed once, alongside the most common genes and DNA of its rows. V and J calls and clone size were set by TCRdb, not the authors. Present in this sample are around 400,000 distinct CDR3 sequences, 23% of which were seen just once. The ten biggest clones cover about a quarter of the sample.

The research as a whole found: TRBV28, TRBJ1-2 and TRBJ2-5 were preferentially used in persistent disease, while TRBV20-1 and TRBJ2-1 were favored in newly diagnosed disease. The authors noted that the small sample size was a limitation that may lower accuracy. A larger number of public clonotypes was shared among persistent patients (over 2,500) than among newly diagnosed patients (around 880). Sequencing and analysis were limited to the TCR beta chain. The study examined only peripheral blood because the primary lesion, thyroid tissue, could not be accessed. Compared with newly diagnosed patients, patients with persistent Graves' disease had lower TCR Shannon entropy and fewer highly expanded clones, which suggests clonal expansion.

The time point tag for this specimen amounts to: persistent/refractory GD, antithyroid drugs over 5 years with positive TRAb. RNA was extracted from PBMCs in TRIzol for both TCR sequencing and RNA sequencing. The diagnosis of Graves' disease was made according to American Thyroid Association guidelines. Recruitment of patients was carried out at an endocrinology department in Xi'an, China. Each patient gave approximately 9 milliliters of peripheral blood, collected in an EDTA anticoagulant tube. PBMCs were isolated by Ficoll Paque Plus density gradient separation without further T cell sorting. RNA quality was checked with an Agilent 2100 Bioanalyzer and agarose gel, and concentration with a NanoDrop 2000.

The chain uses TRBV28 and TRBJ2-5, with TRBD2 matching 10 junction bases. Near its end, the DNA agrees better with TRBJ2-1, so the J call may be wrong. The source of this sequence is a female donor with Graves disease. This material consisted of peripheral blood mononuclear cells (PBMCs), taken when the disease was refractory, from a patient treated with antithyroid drugs. In nucleotide form, the sequence is TGTGCCAGCAGTTCGCTAGCGGGAGTGATTGGGCAGTTCTTC. Protein translation: CASSSLAGVIGQFF.